Shown below are 22 T cell receptor beta chains from a single sample sequenced in a study of technical replicates of blood from four donors. Measured with immunoSEQ multiplex PCR; TCRdb has only the in-frame clones, and not every one. The data show 60,000 to 95,000 clones, roughly 91% seen once. Sequencing was performed on T cells isolated from PBMCs. Source of these receptors: a human donor in good health. Some clones in this sample may be carry-over from other donors' samples.

V and J are TRBV13 and TRBJ2-5; 14 bases are shared with TRBD2. The CDR3 loop spans 16 amino acids. The V gene end was trimmed by 5 bases and the J gene end by 2 bases; junction bases not matched to a gene: 4. Germline CDR1 is PRHDT and CDR2 is FYEKMQ (reference sequence). CDR3 DNA: TGTGCCAGCAGCCCCCGGACTAGCGGGGGGCAAGAGACCCAGTACTTC. Its translation is CASSPRTSGGQETQYF.

This chain joins TRBV2 and TRBJ2-1; D not resolved. V gave up 5 bases and J gave up 1 base, with 12 bases separating them. Germline V gene data show CDR1 as SNHLY and CDR2 as FYNNEI. This CDR3 comprises 15 residues. The CDR3 loop is CASSFPIQSYNEQFF. CDR3 coding DNA: TGTGCCAGCAGTTTTCCTATCCAATCCTACAATGAGCAGTTCTTC.

This clone was counted once. The V and J genes are TRBV28 and TRBJ2-7; 11 positions agree with TRBD2. The V and J ends lost 5 bases and 3 bases, in that order; junction bases with no gene match: 9. Germline V gene data show CDR1 as MDHEN and CDR2 as SYDVKM. CDR3 length: 16 amino acids. The CDR3: CASSALPGLADYEQYF. The CDR3 DNA reads as TGTGCCAGCAGTGCTCTGCCGGGACTAGCGGACTACGAGCAGTACTTC.

J is TRBJ2-1 and V is TRBV19; TRBD1 is a possible D gene (5 bases). Germline CDR1 is LNHDA and CDR2 is SQIVND (reference sequence). Trimming pared 8 bases from V and 4 bases from J, leaving 12 bases between. The CDR3 is made up of 13 amino acids. The CDR3 region has the DNA TGTGCCAGTTCCAGGGTGGAGTACAATGAGCAGTTCTTC. It codes for CASSRVEYNEQFF.

The chain is built from TRBV18 and TRBJ1-1; TRBD1 matches 8 bases. Germline V gene data show CDR1 as KGHSH and CDR2 as LQKENI. The junction had 9 bases not matched to a gene; V was cut back by 6 bases and J by 0 bases. This CDR3 is built from 16 residues. The CDR3 DNA sequence: TGTGCCAGCTCTACGACAGGGGAAATCGTGAACACTGAAGCTTTCTTT. Translated: CASSTTGEIVNTEAFF.

V usage is TRBV29-1 and J usage is TRBJ2-1; D is unclear. V lost 7 bases to trimming and J lost 8 bases, with 12 bases between them. This CDR3 region has 11 residues. Per germline, CDR1 SQVTM and CDR2 ANQGSEA. The CDR3 region has the DNA TGCAGCGCCCCGTTTCGCGATGAGCAGTTCTTC. Translation: CSAPFRDEQFF.

CDR3 protein: CASSMGDNYEQYF. CDR3 sequence (DNA): TGTGCCAGTAGTATGGGTGACAACTACGAGCAGTACTTC. The chain uses TRBV19 and TRBJ2-7; D not resolved. Germline CDR1 reads LNHDA; CDR2 reads SQIVND (reference sequence). The CDR3 totals 13 residues. Trimming removed 3 bases at V and 3 bases at J, with 9 bases between.

The V gene is TRBV7-9, the J gene TRBJ1-5; unclear D gene. This CDR3 has 14 amino acids. Germline values: CDR1 SEHNR, CDR2 FQNEAQ (reference sequence). Trimming cost V 1 base and J 9 bases, with 13 bases left between them. CDR3 coding DNA: TGTGCCAGCAGCTTAGAGGCGCCCGGAGGGCCCCAGCATTTT. Its protein is CASSLEAPGGPQHF.

The J gene is TRBJ2-1, the V gene TRBV5-6; D is perhaps TRBD2 (6 bases). CDR3 length: 19 amino acids. The V end was cut by 1 base, the J end by 3 bases, with 23 bases between. CDR1 and CDR2 (germline): SGHDT, YYEEEE. The CDR3 DNA sequence: TGTGCCAGCAGCTTGAGGTCTGTAGCGGTTCCGAGGGGCTACAATGAGCAGTTCTTC. Residues: CASSLRSVAVPRGYNEQFF.

The rearrangement links TRBV11-2 to TRBJ1-2; no firm D call. The germline gives CDR1 SGHAT, CDR2 FQNNGV. The germline V and J ends were trimmed by 0 bases and 14 bases, with 13 bases remaining between them. The CDR3 runs 12 residues. The chain's CDR3 is CASSLDLGPGTF. The CDR3, as DNA: TGTGCCAGCAGCTTAGATCTAGGGCCGGGGACCTTC.

This clone was found once. V gene TRBV27 combines with J gene TRBJ1-4, with TRBD1 matching over 10 bases. The CDR3 runs to 13 residues. The junction had 3 bases not matched to a gene; V was cut back by 6 bases and J by 8 bases. Per germline, CDR1 MNHEY and CDR2 SMNVEV (reference sequence). The CDR3: CASRGQGREKLFF. The DNA of the CDR3 is TGTGCCAGCAGGGGACAGGGGAGGGAAAAACTGTTTTTT.

The chain recombines TRBV28 with TRBJ1-5; 11 bases fit TRBD1. This CDR3 is 16 amino acids long. V dropped 4 bases and J dropped 4; count of bases not matched to a gene: 6. Per the germline V gene, CDR1 is MDHEN and CDR2 is SYDVKM. Here the CDR3 reads CASSSGTGGGNQPQHF. For the CDR3, the DNA is TGTGCCAGCAGTTCCGGGACAGGGGGAGGGAATCAGCCCCAGCATTTT.

J is TRBJ1-5 and V is TRBV21-1. TRBV21-1 represents a pseudogene. The CDR3 runs 18 residues. Here the CDR3 DNA reads TGTGCCAGCAGCAAGGGAGGGCAGGACCAATATAGCAATCAGCCCCAGCATTTT. It is translated as CASSKGGQDQYSNQPQHF.

This chain connects TRBV9 to TRBJ1-1, with 7 bases matching TRBD1. There are 14 residues in the CDR3. Germline lookup yields CDR1 SGDLS and CDR2 YYNGEE. Trimming took 0 bases from V and 6 from J; bases not matched to a gene: 5. The CDR3 reads CASSVATGEAEAFF. Written as DNA, the CDR3 is TGTGCCAGCAGCGTAGCTACAGGGGAGGCTGAAGCTTTCTTT.

The rearrangement links TRBV11-2 to TRBJ1-2, with 7 nucleotides matching TRBD1. V trimming: 5 bases; J trimming: 4 bases; junction bases outside the gene matches: 19. Germline V CDR1 and CDR2: SGHAT, FQNNGV. CDR3 length: 18 amino acids. The CDR3 loop is CASSPISNPQGQSYGYTF. The CDR3 coding sequence is TGTGCCAGCAGCCCAATCTCCAACCCTCAGGGACAGAGCTATGGCTACACCTTC.

The chain has TRBV27 and TRBJ2-7; the match to TRBD1 covers 7 bases. The ends lost 2 bases at V and 3 bases at J; junction bases unmatched: 4. Germline CDR1 is MNHEY and CDR2 is SMNVEV (reference sequence). The CDR3 length is 14 residues. The DNA of the CDR3 is TGTGCCAGCAGTTTAAGGGGACAGAGCTACGAGCAGTACTTC. This codes for CASSLRGQSYEQYF.

The V and J genes are TRBV5-1 and TRBJ2-2; D possibly corresponds to TRBD2 (6 bases). This CDR3 has 15 residues. Germline V gives CDR1 SGHRS, CDR2 YFSETQ. Trimming removed 4 bases at V and 3 bases at J, with 13 bases between. The CDR3 spells CASSPGGGDTGELFF. DNA of the CDR3: TGCGCCAGCAGCCCAGGCGGCGGGGACACCGGGGAGCTGTTTTTT.

This clone was detected once. The rearrangement uses TRBV5-6 and TRBJ1-1, with D tentatively TRBD1 (5 bases). The CDR3 covers 14 residues. CDR1 and CDR2 from the germline V gene are SGHDT and YYEEEE. V dropped 3 bases and J dropped 2 bases, with 11 bases sitting between them. The CDR3 nucleotides read TGTGCCAGCAGCTGGGACTTTTCTAACACTGAAGCTTTCTTT. Its translation: CASSWDFSNTEAFF.

This clone was counted a single time. The chain links TRBV18 to TRBJ2-2, with 8 bases matching TRBD1. J was trimmed by 4 bases and V by 6 bases; bases with no gene match: 10. The CDR3 runs 16 residues. In germline, CDR1 is KGHSH, CDR2 LQKENI. The CDR3 bases are TGTGCCAGCTCCCACAGGGGGACAGGAGTCACCGGGGAGCTGTTTTTT. Translating it yields CASSHRGTGVTGELFF.

This clone was counted a single time. V and J are TRBV19 and TRBJ2-3, with D possibly TRBD1 on 5 matching bases. Between the trimmed V and J ends, which lost 5 bases and 3 bases, there was a span of 15 bases. The CDR3 is made up of 15 amino acids. CDR1 LNHDA and CDR2 SQIVND come from the germline V gene (reference sequence). CDR3 protein: CASSRWQGGTDTQYF. CDR3 nucleotide sequence: TGTGCCAGTAGTCGGTGGCAGGGTGGGACAGATACGCAGTATTTT.

The chain is built from TRBV7-3 and TRBJ2-3, with 7 bases identical to TRBD2. This CDR3 region has 15 residues. Germline lookup yields CDR1 SGHTA and CDR2 FQGTGA. V was clipped by 2 bases and J by 2 bases; unmatched bases: 4. The DNA of the CDR3 is TGTGCCAGCAGCTTAGACGGGACTACCACAGATACGCAGTATTTT. Its translation is CASSLDGTTTDTQYF. The full variable domain, in which reference TRBV7-3 and TRBJ2-3 provide the parts outside the CDR3, is GAGVSQTPSNKVTEKGKYVELRCDPISGHTALYWYRQSLGQGPEFLIYFQGTGAADDSGLPNDRFFAVRPEGSVSTLKIQRTERGDSAVYLCASSLDGTTTDTQYFGPGTRLTVL.

The J gene is TRBJ2-7, the V gene TRBV7-9, with D possibly being TRBD2 (5 bases). Trimming pared 5 bases from V and 0 bases from J, leaving 14 bases between. The CDR3 is made up of 15 amino acids. Germline CDR1 reads SEHNR; CDR2 reads FQNEAQ (reference sequence). The CDR3: CASSHEWENSYEQYF. Written as DNA, the CDR3 is TGTGCCAGCAGCCACGAGTGGGAGAACTCCTACGAGCAGTACTTC.